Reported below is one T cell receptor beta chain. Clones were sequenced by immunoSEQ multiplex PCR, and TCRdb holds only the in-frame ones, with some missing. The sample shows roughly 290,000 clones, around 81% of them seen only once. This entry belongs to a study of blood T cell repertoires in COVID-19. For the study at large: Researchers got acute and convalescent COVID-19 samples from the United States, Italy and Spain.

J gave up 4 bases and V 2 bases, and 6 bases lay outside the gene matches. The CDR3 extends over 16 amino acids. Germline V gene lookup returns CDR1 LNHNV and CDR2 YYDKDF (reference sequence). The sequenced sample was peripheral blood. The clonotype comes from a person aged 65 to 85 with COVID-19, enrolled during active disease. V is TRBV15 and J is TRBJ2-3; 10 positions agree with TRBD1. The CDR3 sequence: CATSRRGQGLSDTQYF. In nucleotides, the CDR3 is TGTGCCACCAGCAGAAGGGGACAGGGGTTGTCAGATACGCAGTATTTT.